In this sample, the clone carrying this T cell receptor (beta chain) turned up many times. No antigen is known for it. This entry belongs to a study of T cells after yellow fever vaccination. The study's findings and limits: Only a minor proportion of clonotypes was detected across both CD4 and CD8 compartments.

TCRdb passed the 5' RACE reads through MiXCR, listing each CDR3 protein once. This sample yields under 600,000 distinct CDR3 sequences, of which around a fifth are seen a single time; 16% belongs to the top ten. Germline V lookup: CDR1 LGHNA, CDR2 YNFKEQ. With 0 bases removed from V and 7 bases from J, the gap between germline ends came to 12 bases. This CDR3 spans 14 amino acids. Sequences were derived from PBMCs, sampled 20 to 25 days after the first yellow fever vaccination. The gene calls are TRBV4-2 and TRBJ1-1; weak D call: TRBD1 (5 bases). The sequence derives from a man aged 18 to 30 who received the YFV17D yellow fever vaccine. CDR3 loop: CASSQEMGVIEAFF. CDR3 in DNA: TGTGCCAGCAGCCAAGAAATGGGGGTCATTGAAGCTTTCTTT.